Described below is a single T cell receptor (beta chain) sequence and its context. The antigen is not known. The data originate from a study of cytomegalovirus exposure and HLA in healthy donors. Regarding the study as a whole: Roughly even sequencing depth across donors was the assumption behind the presence/absence analyses. Beyond CMV serostatus, there was no information to go on about immune exposure.

PCR used 60 Vbeta primers and 13 Jbeta primers. The table came from immunoSEQ multiplex PCR; TCRdb's copy has only in-frame clones and leaves some out. The data hold 130,000 to 150,000 clones, with 79% observed a single time. Participants comprised healthy donors of bone marrow. Donors had nominal health at sampling but likely had unrecorded immune exposures. This clonotype was obtained from a woman aged 40 to 49 in good health and CMV-seropositive. Sequenced: PBMCs.

The CDR3 sequence: CASSRGAYTGELFF. CDR3 in DNA: TGTGCCAGCAGCCGGGGGGCCTACACCGGGGAGCTGTTTTTT. The chain joins TRBV2 to TRBJ2-2; D might be TRBD2 (7 bases). Germline loops: CDR1 SNHLY, CDR2 FYNNEI. V shed 6 bases and J shed 3 bases, with 11 bases lying between them. The CDR3 is 14 amino acids.